These 7 T cell receptor beta chains were sequenced from one sample in a study of T cell repertoires in cytomegalovirus infection. TCRdb passed the reads through MiXCR, listing each CDR3 protein once. Of approximately 500,000 distinct CDR3 sequences listed, approximately 15% were seen once; the top ten hold 24%. Sequenced: CD8+ T cells from PBMCs. The receptor source for this set is a human donor in good health (CMV status not recorded). Some clones in this sample may be carry-over from other donors' samples.

This clonotype occurred many times. The J gene is TRBJ1-4, the V gene TRBV23-1, with D perhaps TRBD1 (5 bases). TRBV23-1 is an ORF, with its function uncertain. CDR3 length: 15 amino acids. V lost 3 bases to trimming and J lost 3 bases, with 11 bases between them. This CDR3 is CASSQGEGPNEKLFF. DNA for the CDR3: TGCGCCAGCAGTCAGGGGGAGGGACCTAATGAAAAACTGTTTTTT.

J is TRBJ1-2 and V is TRBV11-2, with D unclear. This CDR3 is 13 amino acids long. Germline V gene sequence: CDR1 SGHAT, CDR2 FQNNGV. V was cut by 1 base and J by 6 bases, with 9 bases left in between. The CDR3 coding sequence is TGTGCCAGCAGCTTAGTTCGCCTCGATGGCTACACCTTC. It specifies CASSLVRLDGYTF.

The chain uses TRBV5-1 and TRBJ2-3; D is undetermined. V lost 4 bases to trimming and J lost 4 bases, with 10 bases between them. The CDR3 totals 13 residues. The V gene's germline CDR1 is SGHRS and CDR2 YFSETQ. CDR3 loop: CASSTDSSDTQYF. CDR3 coding DNA: TGCGCCAGCAGCACGGATTCGTCAGATACGCAGTATTTT.

This clonotype was counted between two and nine times. This rearrangement joins TRBV27 to TRBJ2-7; TRBD1 might be the D (6 bases). From germline, CDR1 is MNHEY and CDR2 SMNVEV (reference sequence). This CDR3 region has 14 residues. With 0 bases removed from V and 3 bases from J, the gap between germline ends came to 9 bases. This CDR3 reads CASSLSAGVYEQYF. The CDR3 DNA reads as TGTGCCAGCAGTTTATCGGCAGGGGTCTACGAGCAGTACTTC.

This clonotype was found many times. The chain joins TRBV11-2 to TRBJ2-5, with 7 bases that match TRBD2. Germline loops: CDR1 SGHAT, CDR2 FQNNGV. CDR3 size: 15 residues. V shed 1 base, J shed 6 bases, and the junction held 8 bases outside the gene matches. The CDR3 nucleotides read TGTGCCAGCAGCTTAGGTGGGGGGGGAGGGAAGACCCAGTACTTC. It codes for CASSLGGGGGKTQYF. The complete variable domain, with remaining parts taken from reference TRBV11-2 and TRBJ2-5, reads EAGVAQSPRYKIIEKRQSVAFWCNPISGHATLYWYQQILGQGPKLLIQFQNNGVVDDSQLPKDRFSAERLKGVDSTLKIQPAKLEDSAVYLCASSLGGGGGKTQYFGPGTRLLVL.

At least ten counts were recorded for this clonotype. The CDR3 DNA reads TGTGCCACCAGTGATTTCGGGCGGTACCAGGAACAAGAGACCCAGTACTTC. It encodes CATSDFGRYQEQETQYF. The gene calls are TRBV24-1 and TRBJ2-5; no clear D gene. The CDR3 has 17 amino acids. Germline-derived CDR1 and CDR2 are KGHDR and SFDVKD. V was trimmed by 1 base and J by 2 bases, leaving 16 bases between them.

This clonotype has a handful of counts. The V call is TRBV30, the J call TRBJ2-5; 7 bases are a match to TRBD1. Trimming cost V 0 bases and J 3 bases; bases outside gene matches: 10. The length of the CDR3 is 16 residues. From germline, CDR1 is GTSNPN and CDR2 SVGIG (reference sequence). This CDR3 is CAWSVLGEGQEETQYF. As DNA, the CDR3 is TGTGCCTGGAGTGTACTCGGAGAAGGACAGGAAGAGACCCAGTACTTC.